Following are 5 T cell receptor beta chains from one sample sequenced in a study of shared clonotypes between healthy human individuals. Data came from immunoSEQ multiplex PCR; TCRdb stores just in-frame clones and leaves some out. In the table there are around 2.5 million clones, more than 85% of which are singletons. The specimen was naive CD4+ T cells from PBMCs. Regarding subset: CD45RA+ positively selected. The receptors come from a young man in good health. Some clones in this sample may be carry-over from other donors' samples.

This clone was picked up one time. V is TRBV5-8 and J is TRBJ1-5; TRBD1 matches 7 bases. The J segment lost 2 bases and the V segment lost 6 bases, leaving 11 bases of the junction unmatched. CDR1 and CDR2 from the germline V gene are SGHTS and YDEGEE. This CDR3 region has 16 residues. The chain's CDR3 is CASKYQGEAGNQPQHF. CDR3 in DNA: TGTGCCAGCAAATACCAGGGGGAGGCTGGCAATCAGCCCCAGCATTTT. The whole variable domain, filled in from reference TRBV5-8 and TRBJ1-5, reads EAGVTQSPTHLIKTRGQQATLRCSPISGHTSVYWYQQALGLGLQFLLWYDEGEERNRGNFPPRFSGRQFPNYSSELNVNALELEDSALYLCASKYQGEAGNQPQHFGDGTRLSIL.

This chain links TRBV27 with TRBJ2-1; D is unclear. This CDR3 is built from 13 residues. CDR1 is MNHEY, CDR2 SMNVEV, per germline (reference sequence). Trimming shortened V by 0 bases and J by 8 bases, and 8 bases separated the two germline ends. The CDR3 sequence is CASSLSLGYEQFF. The DNA of the CDR3 is TGTGCCAGCAGTTTATCCTTAGGGTATGAGCAGTTCTTC.

In this sample, this clone turned up once. The chain is built from TRBV7-2 and TRBJ2-1; 9 nucleotides align to TRBD2. The CDR3 is 17 residues long. Germline loops: CDR1 SGHTA, CDR2 FQGNSA. Trimming took 5 bases from V and 4 from J; bases not matched to a gene: 12. The CDR3 sequence is CASSPVGAGGIYNEQFF. The CDR3 DNA follows: TGTGCCAGCAGCCCCGTGGGAGCGGGAGGAATTTACAATGAGCAGTTCTTC.

V and J are TRBV19 and TRBJ1-4; D is possibly TRBD1 (5 bases). The V gene lost 5 bases and the J gene lost 6 bases, with 13 bases spanning the gap. The CDR3 sequence is 14 residues long. CDR1 and CDR2 (germline): LNHDA, SQIVND (reference sequence). Here the CDR3 reads CASSGRDGDEKLFF. CDR3 in DNA: TGTGCCAGTAGTGGCCGGGACGGTGATGAAAAACTGTTTTTT. Full variable domain (remainder filled in from reference TRBV19 and TRBJ1-4): DGGITQSPKYLFRKEGQNVTLSCEQNLNHDAMYWYRQDPGQGLRLIYYSQIVNDFQKGDIAEGYSVSREKKESFPLTVTSAQKNPTAFYLCASSGRDGDEKLFFGSGTQLSVL.

This chain connects TRBV12-5 to TRBJ2-7; 10 positions match TRBD1. Germline values: CDR1 LGHNT, CDR2 FRNRAP. V trimming: 3 bases; J trimming: 2 bases; junction bases outside the gene matches: 4. This CDR3 is built from 15 residues. CDR3 residues: CASGFTGTGAYEQYF. The CDR3 DNA reads as TGTGCTAGTGGTTTCACCGGGACAGGGGCCTACGAGCAGTACTTC.